This T cell receptor beta chain was recorded in a study of T cells in Graves' hyperthyroidism and ophthalmopathy. Whole-study results and caveats: For ophthalmopathy, model prediction preceded onset by a median roughly 6.3 months.

This CDR3 contains 14 residues. Per the germline V gene, CDR1 is MNHEY and CDR2 is SMNVEV (reference sequence). The V and J ends lost 7 bases and 6 bases, in that order; junction bases with no gene match: 6. RNA transcripts were the template for amplifying TCR beta CDR3 regions. Initially, a first-round RT-PCR of the TCR CDR3 employed the HTBI primer set. TCRdb reprocessed the multiplex PCR reads via MiXCR and lists one record per CDR3 protein. The sample lists a few hundred thousand distinct CDR3 sequences, about a sixth occurring once. Comments on this clonotype: Its target is unknown.

With duration under 3 months, ophthalmopathy was active: Clinical Activity Score at least 3, NOSPECS at least 4. The study left out patients who had uncontrolled infection, other autoimmune disease, pregnancy or lactation. This chain connects TRBV27 to TRBJ2-2; 9 bases match TRBD1. Sequenced sample: blood. The receptor was derived from a woman in her 40s with Graves' ophthalmopathy. Written as DNA, the CDR3 is TGTGCCAGCACCCGGACAGGGGCGGCCGGGGAGCTGTTTTTT. Amino acid sequence: CASTRTGAAGELFF.